This T cell receptor beta chain was retrieved from a study of blood T cell repertoires in COVID-19. To note about this clone: In the same sample, other DNA sequences code for this CDR3.

As processed by the authors: Counts of nucleated cells, estimated from reference gene primer amplification, were obtained. The protocol was immunoSEQ multiplex PCR, while the TCRdb copy is restricted to in-frame clones and leaves out a portion. That table gives V, J and clone size, and the DNA gave D and trimming. The sample contains 180,000 or so clones, 80% to 90% of which appear only once. CDR1 and CDR2 (germline): MDHEN, SYDVKM. CDR3 length: 15 residues. V gave up 5 bases and J gave up 2 bases; unmatched junction bases: 6. Sequenced input: peripheral blood. This TCR was recovered from a man aged 60-69 years with acute or convalescent COVID-19. The rearrangement uses TRBV28 and TRBJ2-7; 10 bases line up with TRBD1. CDR3 nucleotide sequence: TGTGCCAGCAGTCTCGGGACAGGGGTCCCCTACGAGCAGTACTTC. Amino acids: CASSLGTGVPYEQYF.